This T cell receptor beta chain came from a study of beta chain features in type 1 diabetes. Points from the study as a whole: At VDJ recombination sites, type 1 diabetes patients had fewer insertions and more deleted nucleotides.

Expressed TCRB transcripts got sequenced, as all isolated RNA was reverse transcribed. Assay used: immunoSEQ multiplex PCR; TCRdb lists only in-frame clones, some missing. The table has nearly 250,000 clones, more than 65% seen once. Germline V gene sequence: CDR1 GTSNPN, CDR2 SVGIG (reference sequence). The CDR3 has 16 residues. Trimming removed 0 bases from V and 0 bases from J, with 14 bases in between. To note about this clone: What it binds is not known.

This clonotype was obtained from a man aged 30-40 years in good health. What was sequenced was naive CD4+ T cells from blood. The genes are TRBV30 and TRBJ1-2, with D uncertain. The CDR3 sequence is CAWSVRGRRANYGYTF. CDR3 nucleotides: TGTGCCTGGAGTGTACGAGGCAGGCGAGCTAACTATGGCTACACCTTC.